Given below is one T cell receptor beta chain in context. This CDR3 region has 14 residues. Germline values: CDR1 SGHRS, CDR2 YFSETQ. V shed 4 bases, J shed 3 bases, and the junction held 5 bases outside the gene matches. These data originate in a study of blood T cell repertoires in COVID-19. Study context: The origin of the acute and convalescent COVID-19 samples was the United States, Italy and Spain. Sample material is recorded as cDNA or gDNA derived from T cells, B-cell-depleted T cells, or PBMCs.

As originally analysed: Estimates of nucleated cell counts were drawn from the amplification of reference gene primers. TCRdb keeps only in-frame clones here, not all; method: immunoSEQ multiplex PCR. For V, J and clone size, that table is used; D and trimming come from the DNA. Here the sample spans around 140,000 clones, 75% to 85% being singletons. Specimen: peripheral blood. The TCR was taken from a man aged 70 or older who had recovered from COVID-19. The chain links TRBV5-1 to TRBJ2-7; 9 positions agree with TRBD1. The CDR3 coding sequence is TGCGCCAGCAGCGTCCGGGACAGGGACTACGAGCAGTACTTC. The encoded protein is CASSVRDRDYEQYF.